Listed here are 8 T cell receptor beta chains from one sample, sequenced in a study of T cell responses to AZD1222 COVID-19 vaccine. Assay: immunoSEQ multiplex PCR; the TCRdb copy retains only in-frame clones and omits some. The sample lists some 95,000 clones, about 89% occurring once. Specimen: peripheral blood, collected on day 0 of AZD1222 vaccination. Source of these receptors: an adult in good health.

The CDR3 loop reads CAIRGSRGFYTDTQYF. For the CDR3, the DNA is TGTGCCATCAGGGGCAGCAGGGGCTTCTACACAGATACGCAGTATTTT. The chain couples TRBV10-3 to TRBJ2-3, with a tentative D call TRBD1 (6 bases). The CDR3 consists of 16 residues. V was pared by 6 bases and J by 2 bases, with 18 bases between. Germline loops: CDR1 ENHRY, CDR2 SYGVKD.

This clone was observed a single time. The chain combines TRBV5-1 with TRBJ2-7, with TRBD2 as a possible D gene (6 bases). Looked up from germline, CDR1 is SGHRS and CDR2 is YFSETQ. V shed 0 bases and J shed 6 bases, with 19 bases lying between them. This CDR3 is 16 amino acids long. The CDR3 DNA follows: TGCGCCAGCAGCTTGGAGGGTGGGGCAGGAGGGCGCGAGCAGTACTTC. This encodes CASSLEGGAGGREQYF. The full variable domain, its missing parts supplied by reference TRBV5-1 and TRBJ2-7, is KAGVTQTPRYLIKTRGQQVTLSCSPISGHRSVSWYQQTPGQGLQFLFEYFSETQRNKGNFPGRFSGRQFSNSRSEMNVSTLELGDSALYLCASSLEGGAGGREQYFGPGTRLTVT.

The rearrangement joins TRBV7-9 to TRBJ1-1, with D tentatively TRBD1 (6 bases). The CDR3 contains 15 residues. Trimming took 5 bases from V and 2 from J, leaving 15 bases between them. Germline CDR1 reads SEHNR; CDR2 reads FQNEAQ (reference sequence). CDR3 sequence (DNA): TGTGCCAGCAGCCGTTGGGTGGGGGGCAACACTGAAGCTTTCTTT. Protein sequence: CASSRWVGGNTEAFF.

This clone was detected only a few times. The genes are TRBV10-1 and TRBJ2-7; 8 bases fit TRBD1. Germline V CDR1 and CDR2: WNHNN, SYGVQD (reference sequence). V lost 0 bases and J lost 2; bases outside the gene matches: 3. This CDR3 has 15 residues. In DNA, the CDR3 is TGCGCCAGCAGTGAGTCCGAGACAGGGGCCTACGAGCAGTACTTC. This encodes CASSESETGAYEQYF.

This sequence joins TRBV6-5 and TRBJ1-2; TRBD1 is a possible D gene (5 bases). Deletions cut 5 bases from V and 3 bases from J, with 13 bases between. The CDR3 contains 14 residues. CDR1 is MNHEY, CDR2 SVGAGI, per germline. The CDR3 reads CASSLRQRHYGYTF. In nucleotides, the CDR3 is TGTGCCAGCAGTCTACGACAGCGACACTATGGCTACACCTTC.

The V and J genes are TRBV2 and TRBJ1-1; maybe TRBD1 (6 bases). CDR3 length: 13 residues. CDR1 SNHLY and CDR2 FYNNEI come from the germline V gene. Between the trimmed V and J ends, which lost 5 bases and 2 bases, there was a span of 9 bases. Here the CDR3 DNA reads TGTGCCAGCAGTCAGGGGTCCAACACTGAAGCTTTCTTT. Residues: CASSQGSNTEAFF.

The V and J genes are TRBV5-1 and TRBJ1-5, with 7 bases matching TRBD1. This CDR3 contains 14 residues. V shed 4 bases and J 7 bases; nucleotides not matched to a gene: 8. Germline V gene sequence: CDR1 SGHRS, CDR2 YFSETQ. The chain's CDR3 is CASSPDPTGQPQHF. Written as DNA, the CDR3 is TGCGCCAGCAGCCCGGACCCGACAGGGCAGCCCCAGCATTTT.

The rearrangement links TRBV2 to TRBJ2-3; 14 positions match TRBD2. CDR3 length equals 19 residues. The germline CDR1 and CDR2 sequences are SNHLY and FYNNEI. The V segment lost 4 bases and the J segment 4 bases; nucleotides outside the gene matches: 13. The CDR3 here is CASSAPTSGGALNADTQYF. The CDR3 DNA reads TGTGCCAGCAGTGCGCCGACTAGCGGGGGGGCCTTGAACGCAGATACGCAGTATTTT.